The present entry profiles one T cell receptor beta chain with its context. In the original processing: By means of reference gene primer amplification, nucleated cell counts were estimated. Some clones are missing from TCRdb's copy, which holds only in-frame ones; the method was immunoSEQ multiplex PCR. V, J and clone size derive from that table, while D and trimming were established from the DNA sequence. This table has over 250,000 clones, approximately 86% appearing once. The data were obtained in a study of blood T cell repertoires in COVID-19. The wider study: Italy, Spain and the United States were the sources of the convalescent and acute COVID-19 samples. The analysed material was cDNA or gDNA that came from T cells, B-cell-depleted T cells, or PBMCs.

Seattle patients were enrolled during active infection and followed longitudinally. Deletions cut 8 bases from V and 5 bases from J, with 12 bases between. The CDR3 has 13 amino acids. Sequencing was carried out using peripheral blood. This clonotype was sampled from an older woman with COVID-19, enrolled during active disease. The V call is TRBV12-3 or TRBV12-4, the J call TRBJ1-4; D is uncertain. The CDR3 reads CASPAVPNEKLFF. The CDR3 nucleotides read TGTGCCAGCCCAGCGGTGCCCAATGAAAAACTGTTTTTT.